The present T cell receptor (beta chain) was sequenced within a study of synovial regulatory T cells in juvenile arthritis. Sequenced by immunoSEQ multiplex PCR; TCRdb stores in-frame clones only, minus some. This sample contains around 9,500 clones. Study observations and caveats: Blood Treg cells that were inflammation-associated showed lower TCR diversity than other blood Treg cells.

Germline V gene data show CDR1 as MNHNS and CDR2 as SASEGT. The CDR3 runs to 15 residues. This entry has no DNA. A remark on this clone: Antigen unknown.

V gene TRBV6-1 combines with J gene TRBJ2-5; there is no DNA to check the TCRdb D call of TRBD2. The receptor was isolated from a donor younger than 35 with juvenile idiopathic arthritis. The material sequenced was Treg cells from blood. The subset: HLA-DR+ inflammation-associated blood Treg cells. CDR3 sequence: CASSELAGGAETQYF.